These 5 T cell receptor beta chains originate from one sample sequenced in a study of cytomegalovirus exposure and HLA in healthy donors. The PCR contained 60 Vbeta and 13 Jbeta primers. Method: immunoSEQ multiplex PCR; TCRdb's copy keeps in-frame clones and lacks some. This sample has over 150,000 clones; roughly 72% occur once, and the top ten carry approximately 2.1%. What was sequenced was PBMCs. These receptors were collected from a man aged 30 to 39 in good health and CMV-seronegative.

The sample holds a few counts of this clone. The V gene is TRBV19, the J gene TRBJ2-2; D gene unclear. CDR1 is LNHDA, CDR2 SQIVND, per germline (reference sequence). The CDR3 extends over 13 amino acids. Trimming shortened V by 2 bases and J by 5 bases, and 6 bases separated the two germline ends. The CDR3, as DNA: TGTGCCAGTAGTATAAGAGGTACCGGGGAGCTGTTTTTT. This gives the protein CASSIRGTGELFF.

The CDR3 region has the DNA TGTGCCAGCAGCTTGGGACTAGCGGGGACGAACACCGGGGAGCTGTTTTTT. Its protein product is CASSLGLAGTNTGELFF. This rearrangement joins TRBV7-2 to TRBJ2-2; TRBD2 agrees at 13 bases. The CDR3 covers 17 residues. CDR1 is SGHTA and CDR2 is FQGNSA in the germline V gene. Germline trimming cut 3 bases from V and 0 bases from J; bases unmatched to any gene: 1.

The V call is TRBV19, the J call TRBJ1-2, with 10 bases that match TRBD1. V lost 4 bases to trimming and J lost 6 bases; unmatched junction nucleotides: 11. Germline assignment: CDR1 LNHDA and CDR2 SQIVND (reference sequence). The CDR3 length is 16 residues. CDR3 residues: CASSTTGQGIIDGYTF. CDR3 bases: TGTGCCAGTAGTACAACGGGACAGGGGATTATAGATGGCTACACCTTC.

The V gene is TRBV4-1, the J gene TRBJ2-1; TRBD2 agrees at 7 bases. This CDR3 comprises 15 residues. V lost 4 bases and J lost 6; bases outside the gene matches: 9. CDR1 is MGHRA, CDR2 YSYEKL, per germline. CDR3 protein: CASSLTFPSGNEQFF. CDR3 nucleotide sequence: TGCGCCAGCAGCCTCACTTTTCCTAGCGGCAATGAGCAGTTCTTC.

This clone has just a few counts. At one end the junction does not follow the germline gene, possibly because of a read error. The J gene is TRBJ1-3, the V gene TRBV5-4, with D tentatively TRBD1 (6 bases). Germline assignment: CDR1 SGHNT and CDR2 YYREEE (reference sequence). The CDR3 has 14 amino acids. CDR3 sequence: CASRLDSSGNTIYF. CDR3 bases: TGTGCCAGCAGATTGGACAGTTCTGGAAACACCATATATTTT.